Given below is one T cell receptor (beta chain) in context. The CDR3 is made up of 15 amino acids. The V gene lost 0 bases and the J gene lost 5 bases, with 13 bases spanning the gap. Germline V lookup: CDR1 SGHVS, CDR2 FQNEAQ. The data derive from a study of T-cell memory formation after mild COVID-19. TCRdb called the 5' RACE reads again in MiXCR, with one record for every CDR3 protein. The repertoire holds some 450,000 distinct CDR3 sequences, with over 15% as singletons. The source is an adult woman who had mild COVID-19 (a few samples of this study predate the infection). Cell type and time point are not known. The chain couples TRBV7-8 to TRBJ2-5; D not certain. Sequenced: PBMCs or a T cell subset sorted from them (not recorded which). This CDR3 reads CASSLAGPLDETQYF. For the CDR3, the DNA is TGTGCCAGCAGCTTAGCCGGGCCGCTGGATGAGACCCAGTACTTC.